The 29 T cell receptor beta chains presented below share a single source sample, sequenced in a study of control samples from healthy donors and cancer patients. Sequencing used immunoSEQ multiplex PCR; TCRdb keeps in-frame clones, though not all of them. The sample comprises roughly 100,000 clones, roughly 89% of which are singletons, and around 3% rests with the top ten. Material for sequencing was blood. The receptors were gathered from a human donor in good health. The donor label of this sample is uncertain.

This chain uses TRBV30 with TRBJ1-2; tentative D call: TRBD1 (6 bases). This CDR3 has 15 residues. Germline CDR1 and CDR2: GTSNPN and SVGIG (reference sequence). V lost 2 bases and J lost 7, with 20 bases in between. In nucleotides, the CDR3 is TGTGCCTGGAGTCTTCCGGCGGGGGCGGCGACTGGCTACACCTTC. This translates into CAWSLPAGAATGYTF. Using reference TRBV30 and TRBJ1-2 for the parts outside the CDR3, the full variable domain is SQTIHQWPATLVQPVGSPLSLECTVEGTSNPNLYWYRQAAGRGLQLLFYSVGIGQISSEVPQNLSASRPQDRQFILSSKKLLLSDSGFYLCAWSLPAGAATGYTFGSGTRLTVV.

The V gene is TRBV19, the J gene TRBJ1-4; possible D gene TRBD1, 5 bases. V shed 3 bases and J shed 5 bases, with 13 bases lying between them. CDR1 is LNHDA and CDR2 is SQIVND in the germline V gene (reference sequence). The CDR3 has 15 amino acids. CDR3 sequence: CASSMRAGWNEKLFF. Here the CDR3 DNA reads TGTGCCAGTAGTATGAGGGCAGGGTGGAATGAAAAACTGTTTTTT.

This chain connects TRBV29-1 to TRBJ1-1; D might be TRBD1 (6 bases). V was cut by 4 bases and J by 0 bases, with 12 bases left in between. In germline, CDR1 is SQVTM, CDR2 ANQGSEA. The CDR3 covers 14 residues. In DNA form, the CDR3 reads TGCAGCGTTGCGACAGGCGGCATGAACACTGAAGCTTTCTTT. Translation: CSVATGGMNTEAFF. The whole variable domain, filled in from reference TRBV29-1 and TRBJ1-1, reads SAVISQKPSRDICQRGTSLTIQCQVDSQVTMMFWYRQQPGQSLTLIATANQGSEATYESGFVIDKFPISRPNLTFSTLTVSNMSPEDSSIYLCSVATGGMNTEAFFGQGTRLTVV.

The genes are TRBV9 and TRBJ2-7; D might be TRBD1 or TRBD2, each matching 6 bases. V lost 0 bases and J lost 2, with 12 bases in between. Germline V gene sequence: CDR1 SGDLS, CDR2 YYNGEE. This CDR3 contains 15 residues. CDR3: CASSVAGGGPYEQYF. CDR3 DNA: TGTGCCAGCAGCGTAGCCGGGGGCGGCCCCTACGAGCAGTACTTC.

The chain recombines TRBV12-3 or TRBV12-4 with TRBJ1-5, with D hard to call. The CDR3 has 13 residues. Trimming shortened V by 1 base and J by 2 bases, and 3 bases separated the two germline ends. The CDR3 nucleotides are TGTGCCAGCAGTTTAGAGCGCAATCAGCCCCAGCATTTT. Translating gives CASSLERNQPQHF.

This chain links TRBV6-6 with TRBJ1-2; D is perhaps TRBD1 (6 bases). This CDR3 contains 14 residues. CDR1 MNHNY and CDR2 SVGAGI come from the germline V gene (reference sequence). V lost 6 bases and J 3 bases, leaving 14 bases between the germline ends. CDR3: CASREGGGHYGYTF. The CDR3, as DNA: TGTGCCAGCAGGGAAGGGGGGGGCCACTATGGCTACACCTTC.

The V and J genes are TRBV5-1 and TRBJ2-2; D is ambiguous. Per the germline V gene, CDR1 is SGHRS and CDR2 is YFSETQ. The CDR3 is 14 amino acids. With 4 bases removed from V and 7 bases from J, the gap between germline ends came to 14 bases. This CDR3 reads CASSDGPWVGELFF. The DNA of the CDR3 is TGCGCCAGCAGCGACGGTCCCTGGGTCGGGGAGCTGTTTTTT.

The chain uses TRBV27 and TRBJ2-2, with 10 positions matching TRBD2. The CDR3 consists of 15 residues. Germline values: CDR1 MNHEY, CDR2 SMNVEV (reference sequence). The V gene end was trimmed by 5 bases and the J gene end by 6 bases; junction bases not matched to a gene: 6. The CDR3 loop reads CASSPQRGGAGELFF. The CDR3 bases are TGTGCCAGCAGTCCCCAGCGGGGGGGCGCCGGGGAGCTGTTTTTT.

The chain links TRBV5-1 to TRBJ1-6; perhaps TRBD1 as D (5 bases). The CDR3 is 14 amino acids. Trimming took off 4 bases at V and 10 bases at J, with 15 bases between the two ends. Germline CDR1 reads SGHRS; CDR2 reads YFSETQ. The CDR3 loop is CASSLASGDSPLHF. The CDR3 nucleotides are TGCGCCAGCAGCCTAGCGTCGGGGGACTCACCCCTCCACTTT.

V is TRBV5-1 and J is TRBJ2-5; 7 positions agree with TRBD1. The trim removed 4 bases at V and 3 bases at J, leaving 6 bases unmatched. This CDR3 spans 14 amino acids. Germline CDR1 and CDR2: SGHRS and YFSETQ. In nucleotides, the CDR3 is TGCGCCAGCAGCGCGGACAGGATGAAAGAGACCCAGTACTTC. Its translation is CASSADRMKETQYF.

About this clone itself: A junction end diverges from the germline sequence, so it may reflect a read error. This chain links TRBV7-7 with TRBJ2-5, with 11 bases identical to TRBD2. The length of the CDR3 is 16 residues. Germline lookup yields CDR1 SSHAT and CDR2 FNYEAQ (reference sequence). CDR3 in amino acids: CASSSIAGGLSETQYF. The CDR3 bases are TGTGCTAGCAGCTCCATAGCGGGGGGGCTCTCGGAGACCCAGTACTTC. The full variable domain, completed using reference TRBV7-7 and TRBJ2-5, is GAGVSQSPRYKVTKRGQDVTLRCDPISSHATLYWYQQALGQGPEFLTYFNYEAQPDKSGLPSDRFSAERPEGSISTLTIQRTEQRDSAMYRCASSSIAGGLSETQYFGPGTRLLVL.

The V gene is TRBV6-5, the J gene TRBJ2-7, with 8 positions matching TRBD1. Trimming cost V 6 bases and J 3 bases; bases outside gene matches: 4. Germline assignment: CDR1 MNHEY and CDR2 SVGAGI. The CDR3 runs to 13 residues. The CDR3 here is CASRATGGYEQYV. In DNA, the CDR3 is TGTGCCAGCAGGGCTACAGGGGGCTACGAGCAGTACGTC.

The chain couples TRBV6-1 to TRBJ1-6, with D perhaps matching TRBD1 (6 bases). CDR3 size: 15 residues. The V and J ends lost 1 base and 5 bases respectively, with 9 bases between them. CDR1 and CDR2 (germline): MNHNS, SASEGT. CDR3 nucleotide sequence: TGTGCCAGCAGTGAAGTGGACAGAAATAATTCACCCCTCCACTTT. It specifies CASSEVDRNNSPLHF.

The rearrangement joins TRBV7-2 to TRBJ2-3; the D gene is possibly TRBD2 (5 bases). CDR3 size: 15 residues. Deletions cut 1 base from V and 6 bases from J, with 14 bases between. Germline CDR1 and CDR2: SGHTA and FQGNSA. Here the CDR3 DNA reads TGTGCCAGCAGCTTAGGAGCCCCCGCGGGCGATACGCAGTATTTT. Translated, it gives CASSLGAPAGDTQYF.

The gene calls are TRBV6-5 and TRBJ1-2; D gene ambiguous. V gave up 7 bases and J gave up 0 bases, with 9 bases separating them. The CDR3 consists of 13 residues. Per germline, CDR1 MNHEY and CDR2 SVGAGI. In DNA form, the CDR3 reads TGTGCCAGCACCCCGGGTACTAACTATGGCTACACCTTC. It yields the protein CASTPGTNYGYTF.

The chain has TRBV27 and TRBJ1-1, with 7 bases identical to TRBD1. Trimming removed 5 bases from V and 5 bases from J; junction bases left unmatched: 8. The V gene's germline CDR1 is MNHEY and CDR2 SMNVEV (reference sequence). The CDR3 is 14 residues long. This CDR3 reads CASSPRQGGTEAFF. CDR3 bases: TGTGCCAGCAGTCCGCGACAGGGAGGGACTGAAGCTTTCTTT.

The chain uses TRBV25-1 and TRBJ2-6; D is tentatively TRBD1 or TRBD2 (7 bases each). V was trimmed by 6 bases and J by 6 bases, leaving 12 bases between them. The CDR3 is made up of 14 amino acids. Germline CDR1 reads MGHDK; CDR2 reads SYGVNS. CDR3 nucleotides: TGTGCCAGCAGCAGGGGGGGAGAGGCCAACGTCCTGACTTTC. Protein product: CASSRGGEANVLTF.

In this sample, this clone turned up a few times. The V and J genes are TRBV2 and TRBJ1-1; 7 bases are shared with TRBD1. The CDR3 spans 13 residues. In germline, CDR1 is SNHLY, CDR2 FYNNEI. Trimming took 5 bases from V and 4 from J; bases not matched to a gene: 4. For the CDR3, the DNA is TGTGCCAGCAGTCGGGACAGTACCACTGAAGCTTTCTTT. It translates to CASSRDSTTEAFF.

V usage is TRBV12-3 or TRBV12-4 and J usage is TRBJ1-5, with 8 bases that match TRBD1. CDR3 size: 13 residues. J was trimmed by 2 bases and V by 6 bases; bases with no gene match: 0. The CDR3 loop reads CASRTGGNQPQHF. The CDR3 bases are TGTGCCAGCAGGACAGGGGGCAATCAGCCCCAGCATTTT.

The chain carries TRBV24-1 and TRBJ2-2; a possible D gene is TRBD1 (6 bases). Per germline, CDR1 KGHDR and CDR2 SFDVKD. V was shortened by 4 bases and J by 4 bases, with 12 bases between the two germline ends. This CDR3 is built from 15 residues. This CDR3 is CATSDPTGSTGELFF. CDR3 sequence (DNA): TGTGCCACCAGTGACCCGACAGGTTCCACCGGGGAGCTGTTTTTT.

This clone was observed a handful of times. This chain's CDR3 is CATSEGDSNTGELFF. The CDR3 DNA sequence: TGTGCCACCAGTGAAGGGGATTCGAACACCGGGGAGCTGTTTTTT. The chain joins TRBV24-1 to TRBJ2-2; D may be TRBD1 (5 bases). V was trimmed by 4 bases and J by 0 bases, leaving 8 bases between them. Per the germline V gene, CDR1 is KGHDR and CDR2 is SFDVKD. The CDR3 covers 15 residues.

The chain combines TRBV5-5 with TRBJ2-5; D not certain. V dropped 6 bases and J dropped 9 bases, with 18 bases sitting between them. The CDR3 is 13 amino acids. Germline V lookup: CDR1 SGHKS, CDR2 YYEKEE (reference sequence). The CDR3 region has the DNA TGTGCCAGCACTTCATACGGTGATTCGGCCCAGTACTTC. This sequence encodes CASTSYGDSAQYF.

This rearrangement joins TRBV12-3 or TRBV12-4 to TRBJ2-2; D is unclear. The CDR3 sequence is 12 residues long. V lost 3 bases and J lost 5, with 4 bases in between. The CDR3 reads CASSFMTGELFF. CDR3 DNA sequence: TGTGCCAGCAGTTTTATGACCGGGGAGCTGTTTTTT.

The CDR3 DNA reads TGTGCCAGCAGCTTAGCGGCTCTGGGAGACACTGAAGCTTTCTTT. Translation: CASSLAALGDTEAFF. The genes are TRBV7-9 and TRBJ1-1; no definite D call. V was shortened by 0 bases and J by 3 bases, with 11 bases between the two germline ends. The V gene's germline CDR1 is SEHNR and CDR2 FQNEAQ (reference sequence). The CDR3 has 15 amino acids.

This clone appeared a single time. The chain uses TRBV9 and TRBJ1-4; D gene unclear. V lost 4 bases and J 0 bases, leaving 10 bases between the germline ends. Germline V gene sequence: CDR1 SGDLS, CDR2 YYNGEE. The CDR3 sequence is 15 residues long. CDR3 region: CASSLDGATNEKLFF. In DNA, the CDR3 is TGTGCCAGCAGCCTGGACGGTGCAACTAATGAAAAACTGTTTTTT.

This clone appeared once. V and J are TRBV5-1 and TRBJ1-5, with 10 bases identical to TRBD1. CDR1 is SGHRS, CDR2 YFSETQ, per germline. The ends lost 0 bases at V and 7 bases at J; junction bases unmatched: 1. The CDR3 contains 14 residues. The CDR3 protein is CASSLGTGGQPQHF. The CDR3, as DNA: TGCGCCAGCAGCTTGGGGACAGGGGGACAGCCCCAGCATTTT. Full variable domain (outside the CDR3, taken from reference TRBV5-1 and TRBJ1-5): KAGVTQTPRYLIKTRGQQVTLSCSPISGHRSVSWYQQTPGQGLQFLFEYFSETQRNKGNFPGRFSGRQFSNSRSEMNVSTLELGDSALYLCASSLGTGGQPQHFGDGTRLSIL.

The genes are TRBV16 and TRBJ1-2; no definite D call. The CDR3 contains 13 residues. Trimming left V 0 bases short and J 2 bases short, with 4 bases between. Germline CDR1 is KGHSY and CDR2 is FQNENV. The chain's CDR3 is CASSQSQNYGYTF. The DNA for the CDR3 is TGTGCCAGCAGCCAATCTCAGAACTATGGCTACACCTTC.

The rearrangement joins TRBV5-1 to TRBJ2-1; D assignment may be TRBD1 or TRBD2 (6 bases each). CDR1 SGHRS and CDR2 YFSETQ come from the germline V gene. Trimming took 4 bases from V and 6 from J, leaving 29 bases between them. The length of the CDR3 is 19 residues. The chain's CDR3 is CASSPRGGRVGGEANEQFF. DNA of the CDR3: TGCGCCAGCAGCCCACGTGGGGGCAGGGTGGGGGGTGAGGCCAATGAGCAGTTCTTC.

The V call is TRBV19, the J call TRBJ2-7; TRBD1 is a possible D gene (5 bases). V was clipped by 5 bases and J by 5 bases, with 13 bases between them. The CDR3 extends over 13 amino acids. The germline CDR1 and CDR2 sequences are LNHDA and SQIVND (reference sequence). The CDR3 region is CASSYRLSHEQYF. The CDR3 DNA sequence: TGTGCCAGTAGTTACAGGTTGAGTCACGAGCAGTACTTC.